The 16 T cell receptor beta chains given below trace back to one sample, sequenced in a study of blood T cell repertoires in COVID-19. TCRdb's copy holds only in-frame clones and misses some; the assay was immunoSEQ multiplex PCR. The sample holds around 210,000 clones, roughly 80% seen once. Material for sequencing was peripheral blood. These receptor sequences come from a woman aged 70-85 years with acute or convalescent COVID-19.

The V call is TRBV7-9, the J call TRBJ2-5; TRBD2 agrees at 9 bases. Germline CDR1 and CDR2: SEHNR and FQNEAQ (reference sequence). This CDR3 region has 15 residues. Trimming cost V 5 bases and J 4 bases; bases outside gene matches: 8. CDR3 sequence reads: CASSLPTSGAETQYF. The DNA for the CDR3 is TGTGCCAGCAGCCTCCCGACTAGCGGTGCAGAGACCCAGTACTTC. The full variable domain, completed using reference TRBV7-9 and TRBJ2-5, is DTGVSQNPRHKITKRGQNVTFRCDPISEHNRLYWYRQTLGQGPEFLTYFQNEAQLEKSRLLSDRFSAERPKGSFSTLEIQRTEQGDSAMYLCASSLPTSGAETQYFGPGTRLLVL.

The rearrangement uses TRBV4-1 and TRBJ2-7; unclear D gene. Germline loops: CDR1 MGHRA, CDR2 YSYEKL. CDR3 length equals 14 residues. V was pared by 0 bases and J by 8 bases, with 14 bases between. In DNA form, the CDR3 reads TGCGCCAGCAGCCAAGACGTTACAGTTCTTCAGCAGTACTTC. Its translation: CASSQDVTVLQQYF.

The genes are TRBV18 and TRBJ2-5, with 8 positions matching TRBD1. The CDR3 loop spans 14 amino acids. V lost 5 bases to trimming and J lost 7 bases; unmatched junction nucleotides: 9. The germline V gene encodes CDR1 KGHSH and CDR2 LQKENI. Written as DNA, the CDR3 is TGTGCCAGCTCAGTGACAGGGGTACAGTGGACCCAGTACTTC. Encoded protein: CASSVTGVQWTQYF.

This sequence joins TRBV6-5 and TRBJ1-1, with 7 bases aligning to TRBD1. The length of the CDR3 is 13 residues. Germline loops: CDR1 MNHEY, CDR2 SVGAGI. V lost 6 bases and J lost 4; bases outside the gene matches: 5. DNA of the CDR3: TGTGCCAGCAGCTATAACAGGGGCACTGAAGCTTTCTTT. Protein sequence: CASSYNRGTEAFF.

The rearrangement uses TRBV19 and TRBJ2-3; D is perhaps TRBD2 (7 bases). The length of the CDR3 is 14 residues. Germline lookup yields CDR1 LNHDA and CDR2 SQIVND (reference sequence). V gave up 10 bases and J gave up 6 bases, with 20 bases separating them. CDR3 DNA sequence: TGTGCCACCGGCTTGGGGGCGGGAGACGATACGCAGTATTTT. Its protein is CATGLGAGDDTQYF.

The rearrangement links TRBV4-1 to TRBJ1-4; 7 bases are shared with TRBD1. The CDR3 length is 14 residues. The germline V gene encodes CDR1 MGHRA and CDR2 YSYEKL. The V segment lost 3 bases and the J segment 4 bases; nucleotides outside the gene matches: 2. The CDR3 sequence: CASSQGQFNEKLFF. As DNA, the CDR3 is TGCGCCAGCAGCCAGGGACAGTTTAATGAAAAACTGTTTTTT.

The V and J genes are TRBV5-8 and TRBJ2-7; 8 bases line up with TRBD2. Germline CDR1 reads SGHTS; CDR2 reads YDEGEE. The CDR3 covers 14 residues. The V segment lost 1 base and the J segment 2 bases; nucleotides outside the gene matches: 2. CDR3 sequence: CASSLSREAYEQYF. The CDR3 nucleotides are TGTGCCAGCAGCTTGTCGCGGGAGGCCTACGAGCAGTACTTC. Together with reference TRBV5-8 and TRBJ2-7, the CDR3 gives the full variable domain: EAGVTQSPTHLIKTRGQQATLRCSPISGHTSVYWYQQALGLGLQFLLWYDEGEERNRGNFPPRFSGRQFPNYSSELNVNALELEDSALYLCASSLSREAYEQYFGPGTRLTVT.

CDR3 nucleotides: TGTGCCAGCAGCCGCCTCCGGACTATGGCCTACGAGCAGTACTTC. Its protein is CASSRLRTMAYEQYF. The chain joins TRBV11-2 to TRBJ2-7; D possibly corresponds to TRBD2 (6 bases). Germline-derived CDR1 and CDR2 are SGHAT and FQNNGV. The V end was cut by 5 bases, the J end by 2 bases, with 16 bases between. The CDR3 sequence is 15 residues long.

CDR3: CASSPRVSGSYTQYF. DNA of the CDR3: TGTGCCAGCTCACCGCGGGTTAGCGGGAGTTATACGCAGTATTTT. The rearrangement joins TRBV18 to TRBJ2-3, with 9 nucleotides matching TRBD2. Trimming at V came to 3 bases and at J to 7 bases, leaving 8 bases not matched to a gene. There are 15 residues in the CDR3. The V gene's germline CDR1 is KGHSH and CDR2 LQKENI.

The CDR3, as DNA: TGTGCCAGCAGTTTGGGTTACGGGCAGGGGTACGACGAGCAGTACTTC. Protein sequence: CASSLGYGQGYDEQYF. J is TRBJ2-7 and V is TRBV27; the D gene is possibly TRBD1 (6 bases). The germline CDR1 and CDR2 sequences are MNHEY and SMNVEV (reference sequence). V shed 3 bases and J shed 5 bases, with 20 bases lying between them. The CDR3 length is 16 residues.

The CDR3: CASSQRDRGRLFF. As DNA, the CDR3 is TGTGCCAGCAGCCAGAGGGACAGGGGACGGCTGTTTTTT. The gene calls are TRBV3-1 (or the pseudogene TRBV3-2) and TRBJ2-2; 10 bases match TRBD1. Germline lookup yields CDR1 LGHDT and CDR2 YNNKEL (reference sequence). The CDR3 has 13 residues. V shed 3 bases and J 13 bases; nucleotides not matched to a gene: 5.

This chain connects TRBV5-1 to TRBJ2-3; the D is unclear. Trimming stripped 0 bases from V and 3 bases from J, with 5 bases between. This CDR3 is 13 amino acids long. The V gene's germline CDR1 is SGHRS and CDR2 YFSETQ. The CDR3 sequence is CASSLGATDTQYF. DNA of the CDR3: TGCGCCAGCAGCTTGGGCGCGACAGATACGCAGTATTTT.

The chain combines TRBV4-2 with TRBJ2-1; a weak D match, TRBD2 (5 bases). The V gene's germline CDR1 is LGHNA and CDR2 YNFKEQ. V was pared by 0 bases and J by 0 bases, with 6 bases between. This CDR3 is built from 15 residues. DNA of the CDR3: TGTGCCAGCAGCCAAGAGGGGAGCTCCTACAATGAGCAGTTCTTC. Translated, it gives CASSQEGSSYNEQFF.

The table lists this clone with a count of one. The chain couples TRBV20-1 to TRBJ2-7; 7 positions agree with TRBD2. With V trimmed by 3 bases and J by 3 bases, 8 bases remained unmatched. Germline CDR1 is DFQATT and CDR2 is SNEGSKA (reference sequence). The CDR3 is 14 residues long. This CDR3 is CSASLASGLYEQYF. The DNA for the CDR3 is TGCAGTGCTAGTTTAGCTAGCGGCCTCTACGAGCAGTACTTC.

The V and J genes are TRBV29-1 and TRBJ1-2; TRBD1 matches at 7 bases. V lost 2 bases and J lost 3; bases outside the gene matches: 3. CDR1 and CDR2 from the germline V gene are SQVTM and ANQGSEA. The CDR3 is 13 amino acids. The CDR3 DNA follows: TGCAGCGTTGAACAGGGGGTAGACTATGGCTACACCTTC. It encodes CSVEQGVDYGYTF.

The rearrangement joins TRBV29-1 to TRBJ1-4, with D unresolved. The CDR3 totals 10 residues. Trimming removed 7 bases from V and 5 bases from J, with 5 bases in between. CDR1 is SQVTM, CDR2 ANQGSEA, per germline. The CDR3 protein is CSAVNEKLFF. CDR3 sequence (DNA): TGCAGCGCCGTAAATGAAAAACTGTTTTTT.